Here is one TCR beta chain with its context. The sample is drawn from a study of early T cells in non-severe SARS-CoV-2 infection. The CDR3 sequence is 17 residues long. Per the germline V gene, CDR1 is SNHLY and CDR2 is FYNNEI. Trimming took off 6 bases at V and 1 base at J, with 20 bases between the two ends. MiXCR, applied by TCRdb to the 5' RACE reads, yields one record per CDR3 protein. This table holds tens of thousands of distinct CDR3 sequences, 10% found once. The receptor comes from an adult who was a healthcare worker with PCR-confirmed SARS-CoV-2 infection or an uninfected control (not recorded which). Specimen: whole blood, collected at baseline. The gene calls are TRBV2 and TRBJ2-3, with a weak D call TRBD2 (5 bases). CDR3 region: CASRKFGGGPRTDTQYF. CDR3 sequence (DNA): TGTGCCAGCAGGAAATTCGGTGGCGGGCCTCGCACAGATACGCAGTATTTT.